Below, one T cell receptor beta chain is given with its context. Its antigen is not known. Clones were sequenced by immunoSEQ multiplex PCR, and TCRdb holds only the in-frame ones, with some missing. Altogether more than 95,000 clones are present, 89% being singletons, with the ten largest covering about 2%. J was trimmed by 5 bases and V by 0 bases; bases with no gene match: 7. The germline V gene has CDR1 LGHNA and CDR2 YNFKEQ. This CDR3 is 17 amino acids long. The data derive from a study of cytomegalovirus exposure and HLA in healthy donors. General study points: In vitro confirmation showed three CMV-associated chains to be CMV antigen specific. Accounts indicate the classifier identified cytomegalovirus status with strong specificity and sensitivity. Cytomegalovirus-associated TCR beta chains were listed, numbering some 170.

Input material: PBMCs. The clonotype was recovered from a woman aged 18-29 years in good health and CMV-seronegative. The chain employs TRBV4-2 and TRBJ2-3, with 11 bases aligning to TRBD2. CDR3 residues: CASSQEWLAGGRDTQYF. In DNA form, the CDR3 reads TGTGCCAGCAGCCAAGAATGGCTAGCGGGAGGCCGAGATACGCAGTATTTT.